A single sample is the source of the 11 T cell receptor beta chains below, sequenced in a study of identical twins. TCRdb recomputed calls from the 5' RACE reads with MiXCR, one row per CDR3 protein. The data hold hundreds of thousands of distinct CDR3 sequences, with 12% observed a single time. These data were likewise used in another study, on yellow fever vaccine responses in identical twins.

Sequencing was done on a sample of PBMCs. These receptors originate from a woman aged 18-29 years in good health.

This clonotype came up a few times. This chain joins TRBV25-1 and TRBJ2-1; TRBD1 aligns across 8 bases. The germline V gene encodes CDR1 MGHDK and CDR2 SYGVNS. This CDR3 has 15 residues. The junction had 5 bases not matched to a gene; V was cut back by 7 bases and J by 0 bases. Here the CDR3 DNA reads TGTGCCAGCATAGGACAGGGACGCTCCTACAATGAGCAGTTCTTC. Translation: CASIGQGRSYNEQFF.

In this sample, this clonotype turned up many times. The chain employs TRBV12-3 or TRBV12-4 and TRBJ1-2, with TRBD1 as a possible D gene (6 bases). The CDR3 spans 11 residues. With 6 bases removed from V and 12 bases from J, the gap between germline ends came to 14 bases. The CDR3 sequence: CASRKTGLNTF. Here the CDR3 DNA reads TGTGCCAGCAGGAAAACAGGGTTGAACACCTTC.

The genes are TRBV4-1 and TRBJ2-3; maybe TRBD1 (5 bases). The CDR3 is 18 residues long. Trimming shortened V by 1 base and J by 0 bases, and 17 bases separated the two germline ends. Germline V gene data show CDR1 as MGHRA and CDR2 as YSYEKL. The CDR3 loop reads CASSQVAKGLGSTDTQYF. CDR3 DNA: TGCGCCAGCAGCCAAGTCGCCAAGGGGCTCGGGAGCACAGATACGCAGTATTTT.

This clonotype was seen at least ten times. The chain combines TRBV5-1 with TRBJ1-1; D unclear. CDR1 and CDR2 from the germline V gene are SGHRS and YFSETQ. The ends were cut back, 2 bases at V and 0 bases at J, with 17 bases in the middle. This CDR3 region has 17 residues. The CDR3: CASSFKDSVNLNTEAFF. As DNA, the CDR3 is TGCGCCAGCAGCTTCAAGGATTCAGTAAATTTGAACACTGAAGCTTTCTTT.

Only a few counts were recorded for this clonotype. This rearrangement joins TRBV5-1 to TRBJ2-1, with D tentatively TRBD2 (6 bases). The length of the CDR3 is 16 residues. Between the trimmed V and J ends, which lost 0 bases and 4 bases, there was a span of 14 bases. The germline V gene has CDR1 SGHRS and CDR2 YFSETQ. The CDR3 nucleotides are TGCGCCAGCAGCTTGGGGGGGGACCTACAGTACAATGAGCAGTTCTTC. Translation: CASSLGGDLQYNEQFF.

This clonotype was counted only a few times. The genes are TRBV11-1 and TRBJ2-7; D might be TRBD1 or TRBD2, each matching 7 bases. V was shortened by 2 bases and J by 0 bases, with 29 bases between the two germline ends. CDR1 and CDR2 from the germline V gene are SGHAT and FQDESV (reference sequence). There are 21 residues in the CDR3. In nucleotides, the CDR3 is TGTGCCAGCAGCTTACAGGGGGGAGGGACTACTCTACAATCGATCTCCTACGAGCAGTACTTC. Translating it yields CASSLQGGGTTLQSISYEQYF.

This clonotype has just a few counts. The chain joins TRBV12-3 or TRBV12-4 to TRBJ2-1; D is ambiguous. This CDR3 comprises 13 residues. Trimming took 2 bases from V and 2 from J, leaving 4 bases between them. The CDR3 nucleotides read TGTGCCAGCAGTTTATTCACCTACAATGAGCAGTTCTTC. This translates into CASSLFTYNEQFF.

This clonotype was counted many times. The chain joins TRBV12-3 or TRBV12-4 to TRBJ1-4; no reliable D call. The V and J ends lost 5 bases and 3 bases respectively, with 10 bases between them. The CDR3 totals 14 residues. The CDR3 sequence is CASSPQVPNEKLFF. The CDR3 bases are TGTGCCAGCAGTCCCCAGGTCCCTAATGAAAAACTGTTTTTT.

The chain has TRBV7-9 and TRBJ2-2; D is undetermined. The V end was cut by 6 bases, the J end by 2 bases, with 16 bases between. The germline CDR1 and CDR2 sequences are SEHNR and FQNEAQ (reference sequence). The CDR3 runs 16 residues. CDR3 bases: TGTGCCAGCAGGACCCATGGGGTCTTAAACACCGGGGAGCTGTTTTTT. This gives the protein CASRTHGVLNTGELFF.

In its sample, this clonotype was seen a few times. This chain connects TRBV21-1 to TRBJ2-7; the D call in the table, TRBD1, was not verified against the DNA. TRBV21-1 is a documented pseudogene. The CDR3 loop spans 15 amino acids. The CDR3 DNA reads TGTGCCAGCAGCAACACCGGGACAGGGGGCGATGAGCAGTACTTC. It specifies CASSNTGTGGDEQYF.

This clonotype turned up a few times. The gene calls are TRBV11-1 and TRBJ2-1, with a possible D match to TRBD2 (5 bases). Trimming stripped 5 bases from V and 2 bases from J, with 22 bases between. The germline V gene has CDR1 SGHAT and CDR2 FQDESV (reference sequence). The CDR3 has 18 amino acids. The CDR3 nucleotides read TGTGCCAGCAGCCAAACTGGACTGGCTCCCGGGGCCTACAATGAGCAGTTCTTC. It specifies CASSQTGLAPGAYNEQFF.